The 3 T cell receptor beta chains in this list originate from one sample, sequenced in a study of molecular identifiers for immune sequencing clone quantification. TCRdb independently ran MiXCR on the PCR reads; one entry per CDR3 protein. The sample includes around 480,000 distinct CDR3 sequences, around a fifth of them seen just once. Sequencing was performed on naive CD8+ T cells from blood, with Jurkat cell RNA spiked in. Stated subset: FACS-sorted CD8+CD4-CCR7+CD45RA+ naive T cells. The receptors stem from a human donor in good health. Some libraries in this study had Jurkat cell RNA spiked in.

This rearrangement joins TRBV28 to TRBJ1-3; 7 bases agree with TRBD1. This CDR3 is 17 amino acids long. The germline gives CDR1 MDHEN, CDR2 SYDVKM. J lost 0 bases, V lost 8 bases, and 13 bases had no gene match. CDR3 sequence (DNA): TGTGCCAGCCGCGAACGTGGACAGGTTTTCTCTGGAAACACCATATATTTT. This sequence encodes CASRERGQVFSGNTIYF.

V and J are TRBV20-1 and TRBJ2-2, with D possibly matching TRBD2 (5 bases). Germline V gene lookup returns CDR1 DFQATT and CDR2 SNEGSKA (reference sequence). V lost 0 bases to trimming and J lost 1 base, with 15 bases between them. This CDR3 is 17 amino acids long. The CDR3 DNA reads as TGCAGTGCTAGAGATTATAGTTACGGGGAGAACACCGGGGAGCTGTTTTTT. Protein product: CSARDYSYGENTGELFF.

This clonotype was seen repeatedly, ten times or more. The chain combines TRBV7-9 with TRBJ2-3; tentative D call: TRBD2 (5 bases). V lost 5 bases, J lost 4 bases, and 22 bases lay in between. Germline values: CDR1 SEHNR, CDR2 FQNEAQ (reference sequence). The CDR3 runs 17 residues. DNA for the CDR3: TGTGCCAGCAGCGACACCCGTAGCGCCCTTGGGGCAGATACGCAGTATTTT. Translation gives CASSDTRSALGADTQYF.